A selection of T cell receptor beta chains follows, all from one sample in a study of shared clonotypes between healthy human individuals. The method was immunoSEQ multiplex PCR; TCRdb's version includes in-frame clones alone and lacks a portion of them. The data show more than 1.2 million clones, around 98.5% seen once. Sequenced: naive CD4+ T cells sorted from blood. The origin of the receptors is a man aged 25-40 years in good health. Both conserved end residues are part of each CDR3. Fields, in order: clone size, J gene, D gene, V gene, CDR3 protein, CDR3 DNA. The D gene is left open where the match is weak. A clone size is listed for some rows: how often the clone was seen (once, few, many), or a class if it is expanded.

>.|TRBJ2-5|.|TRBV15
CATSRARGETQYF
TGTGCCACCAGCAGAGCGAGAGGGGAGACCCAGTACTTC
>.|TRBJ2-1|.|TRBV19
CASSISGSSYNEQFF
TGTGCCAGTAGTATTAGTGGTAGCTCCTACAATGAGCAGTTCTTC
>.|TRBJ1-1|.|TRBV2
CASSELGRPEAFF
TGTGCCAGCAGTGAACTGGGCAGGCCTGAAGCTTTCTTT
>.|TRBJ2-3|.|TRBV11-2
CASSLAGTDTQYF
TGTGCCAGCAGCTTAGCTGGCACAGATACGCAGTATTTT
>.|TRBJ2-3|TRBD2|TRBV2
CASSDLAGADTQYF
TGTGCCAGCAGTGATCTAGCGGGAGCAGATACGCAGTATTTT
>.|TRBJ2-6|.|TRBV28
CASSSPSLGANVLTF
TGTGCCAGCAGTTCCCCCTCGCTCGGGGCCAACGTCCTGACTTTC
>.|TRBJ1-2|.|TRBV2
CASSAEAYGYTF
TGTGCCAGCAGTGCCGAGGCCTATGGCTACACCTTC
>once|TRBJ1-2|.|TRBV15
CATSKSNRVANYGYTF
TGTGCCACCAGCAAATCTAACAGGGTCGCTAACTATGGCTACACCTTC
>.|TRBJ2-7|.|TRBV19
CATSAPGNSYEQYF
TGTGCCACCTCTGCCCCAGGGAATTCCTACGAGCAGTACTTC
>once|TRBJ2-2|TRBD1|TRBV9
CASSVAAEGAGTGELFF
TGTGCCAGCAGCGTAGCGGCCGAGGGGGCGGGCACCGGGGAGCTGTTTTTT
>.|TRBJ2-5|TRBD2|TRBV2
CASSIAGAETQYF
TGTGCCAGCAGTATAGCGGGAGCAGAGACCCAGTACTTC
>.|TRBJ2-7|.|TRBV19
CASSISRTSYEQYF
TGTGCCAGTAGTATATCACGGACATCCTACGAGCAGTACTTC
>.|TRBJ2-5|.|TRBV5-6
CASSLEHYQETQYF
TGTGCCAGCAGCTTGGAACACTACCAAGAGACCCAGTACTTC
>.|TRBJ1-5|.|TRBV10-3
CAISDGRSGPQHF
TGTGCCATCAGTGACGGCCGGTCGGGGCCCCAGCATTTT
>.|TRBJ1-2|.|TRBV5-6
CASRPRGRRNYGYTF
TGTGCCAGCAGACCGCGCGGACGGCGTAACTATGGCTACACCTTC
>.|TRBJ1-2|.|TRBV11-2
CASSLAPRGNYYGYTF
TGTGCCAGCAGCTTAGCCCCCAGGGGAAATTACTATGGCTACACCTTC
>.|TRBJ2-3|TRBD2|TRBV5-4
CASSPSGSADTQYF
TGTGCCAGCAGCCCTAGCGGGAGTGCGGATACGCAGTATTTT
>.|TRBJ2-5|.|TRBV18
CASSPRQETQYF
TGTGCCAGCTCACCGCGCCAAGAGACCCAGTACTTC
>.|TRBJ2-7|.|TRBV7-2
CASSQAQRSYEQYF
TGTGCCAGCAGCCAAGCCCAACGATCCTACGAGCAGTACTTC
>.|TRBJ2-1|.|TRBV28
CASAGGLNEQFF
TGTGCCAGCGCCGGGGGGCTCAATGAGCAGTTCTTC
>.|TRBJ2-5|TRBD1|TRBV7-9
CASSNTGGQETQYF
TGTGCCAGCAGCAATACAGGGGGGCAAGAGACCCAGTACTTC
>.|TRBJ1-1|.|TRBV18
CASSPYPARMNTEAFF
TGTGCCAGCTCACCCTACCCAGCTCGGATGAACACTGAAGCTTTCTTT
>.|TRBJ2-1|TRBD1|TRBV10-3
CAISDRGTGGAGEYNEQFF
TGTGCCATCAGTGACAGGGGGACAGGGGGCGCCGGGGAATACAATGAGCAGTTCTTC
>once|TRBJ2-1|.|TRBV6-1
CASSEGGAGVYNEQFF
TGTGCCAGCAGTGAGGGGGGAGCTGGGGTTTACAATGAGCAGTTCTTC
>once|TRBJ2-7|.|TRBV10-3
CAITPGAEQYF
TGTGCCATCACCCCGGGGGCCGAGCAGTACTTC
>.|TRBJ1-5|TRBD1|TRBV7-2
CASSLSGQGRNQPQHF
TGTGCCAGCAGTCTATCCGGACAGGGACGCAATCAGCCCCAGCATTTT
>once|TRBJ1-3|.|TRBV29-1
CSVQVTVGDTIYF
TGCAGCGTTCAGGTCACAGTCGGTGACACCATATATTTT
>.|TRBJ2-7|.|TRBV5-6
CASSAPGLSSTYEQYF
TGTGCCAGCAGCGCCCCGGGACTTTCGTCTACCTACGAGCAGTACTTC
>.|TRBJ2-6|.|TRBV6-1
CAGRVSGANVLTF
TGTGCCGGCAGGGTTTCGGGGGCCAACGTCCTGACTTTC
>.|TRBJ1-5|TRBD1|TRBV30
CAWARDSNLQPQHF
TGTGCCTGGGCCCGGGACAGTAATCTTCAGCCCCAGCATTTT
>.|TRBJ2-2|.|TRBV18
CASSPPGNTGELFF
TGTGCCAGCTCACCACCAGGAAACACCGGGGAGCTGTTTTTT
>.|TRBJ2-3|.|TRBV13
CASSSRTDTQYF
TGTGCCAGCAGCTCCCGCACAGATACGCAGTATTTT
>.|TRBJ2-2|.|TRBV5-4
CASSLASGRNTGELFF
TGTGCCAGCAGCTTGGCGTCCGGGAGGAACACCGGGGAGCTGTTTTTT
>.|TRBJ1-2|TRBD1|TRBV10-3
CAISEVAGGGYTF
TGTGCCATCAGTGAGGTGGCAGGGGGTGGCTACACCTTC
>.|TRBJ2-7|.|TRBV28
CASSLRPPGRWYEQYF
TGTGCCAGCAGTTTGCGCCCCCCGGGACGGTGGTACGAGCAGTACTTC
>.|TRBJ1-1|.|TRBV15
CATSRVQTGNTEAFF
TGTGCCACCAGCAGAGTCCAGACAGGGAACACTGAAGCTTTCTTT
>few|TRBJ1-5|.|TRBV5-1
CASSLQGDQPQHF
TGCGCCAGCAGCTTACAAGGGGACCAGCCCCAGCATTTT
>.|TRBJ1-5|.|TRBV11-2
CASSLEGAPNQPQHF
TGTGCCAGCAGCTTAGAAGGGGCGCCTAATCAGCCCCAGCATTTT
>once|TRBJ2-1|.|TRBV18
CASSRSGTYNEQFF
TGTGCCAGCTCAAGGAGCGGAACCTACAATGAGCAGTTCTTC
>.|TRBJ2-7|TRBD2|TRBV6-5
CASSLAGGEYEQYF
TGTGCCAGCAGTTTAGCGGGAGGGGAATACGAGCAGTACTTC
>once|TRBJ2-7|.|TRBV2
CASRKTGHWVSSYEQYF
TGTGCCAGCAGGAAAACGGGACACTGGGTGAGCTCCTACGAGCAGTACTTC
>.|TRBJ2-7|TRBD2|TRBV18
CASSPIAGGLNSDEQYF
TGTGCCAGCTCACCGATAGCGGGAGGGCTAAATTCTGACGAGCAGTACTTC
>.|TRBJ2-7|.|TRBV9
CASSASLTALPREQYF
TGTGCCAGCAGCGCATCACTGACAGCCCTGCCTCGGGAGCAGTACTTC
>once|TRBJ1-4|.|TRBV28
CASRLQGPGGKLFF
TGTGCCAGCAGGCTCCAAGGGCCGGGGGGAAAACTGTTTTTT
>.|TRBJ2-5|.|TRBV9
CASSVEGRGAVMETQYF
TGTGCCAGCAGCGTAGAAGGGCGAGGGGCTGTTATGGAGACCCAGTACTTC
>once|TRBJ2-1|.|TRBV29-1
CSAKRGNNEQFF
TGCAGCGCAAAAAGGGGAAACAATGAGCAGTTCTTC
>once|TRBJ2-3|.|TRBV7-2
CASSLLGPKPDTQYF
TGTGCCAGCAGCCTACTCGGACCGAAGCCAGATACGCAGTATTTT
>.|TRBJ1-3|.|TRBV7-8
CASSLEPGRDTIYF
TGTGCCAGCAGCTTAGAACCGGGCAGGGACACCATATATTTT
>.|TRBJ2-5|TRBD2|TRBV5-5
CASSLAEREGGETQYF
TGTGCCAGCAGCTTGGCCGAGCGGGAGGGCGGGGAGACCCAGTACTTC
>once|TRBJ2-3|.|TRBV11-3
CASSSYEDTQYF
TGTGCCAGCAGCTCATATGAGGATACGCAGTATTTT
>.|TRBJ2-5|TRBD1|TRBV6-4
CASELIHRGRWETQYF
TGTGCCAGCGAACTTATACACAGGGGGAGGTGGGAGACCCAGTACTTC